One sample yielded the 3 T cell receptor beta chains listed below, sequenced in a study of blood T cell repertoires in COVID-19. The data were produced by immunoSEQ multiplex PCR, yet TCRdb's version contains in-frame clones alone and is incomplete. Of 180,000 or so clones in the sample, approximately 87% were seen once. What was sequenced was peripheral blood. Receptor source: a man aged 35-49 years with active or convalescent COVID-19.

The chain couples TRBV29-1 to TRBJ2-6, with D possibly TRBD1 on 6 matching bases. Per the germline V gene, CDR1 is SQVTM and CDR2 is ANQGSEA. This CDR3 comprises 14 residues. V shed 3 bases and J shed 3 bases, with 9 bases lying between them. CDR3 sequence: CSVDQGLGANVLTF. The CDR3 DNA follows: TGCAGCGTTGATCAGGGGCTTGGGGCCAACGTCCTGACTTTC.

This rearrangement joins TRBV7-8 to TRBJ2-7; 9 bases fit TRBD1. Trimming cost V 4 bases and J 8 bases; bases outside gene matches: 9. The CDR3 loop spans 14 amino acids. CDR1 is SGHVS, CDR2 FQNEAQ, per germline. DNA for the CDR3: TGTGCCAGCAGCTCCCCAACGGGACAGGGAAAGCAGTACTTC. Its translation: CASSSPTGQGKQYF.

The V and J genes are TRBV5-6 and TRBJ2-7; possible D gene TRBD1, 6 bases. This CDR3 spans 15 amino acids. Germline CDR1 is SGHDT and CDR2 is YYEEEE. V was pared by 4 bases and J by 3 bases, with 17 bases between. The CDR3 DNA reads TGTGCCAGCAGCCCGTCGGGACATGGCTACTACGAGCAGTACTTC. Translation: CASSPSGHGYYEQYF.